The present T cell receptor (beta chain) was sequenced within a study of CD8+ T cells in alopecia areata. The V end was cut by 3 bases, the J end by 4 bases, with 10 bases between. The CDR3 loop spans 13 amino acids. CDR1 is LNHNV, CDR2 YYDKDF, per germline (reference sequence). TCR sequencing used cDNA made by reverse transcription of extracted RNA. Only in-frame clones appear in the TCRdb table, and some are missing; sequencing was by immunoSEQ multiplex PCR. The data contain about 130,000 clones, around 49% of them singletons. This clone was seen more than once but under ten times. The sample consisted of CD8+ T cells sorted from blood, taken at week 0. The receptor was derived from a human donor with alopecia areata. The rearrangement links TRBV15 to TRBJ2-7; TRBD2 might be the D (6 bases). This chain's CDR3 is CATSSEGTYEQYF. Written as DNA, the CDR3 is TGTGCCACCAGCAGCGAGGGGACTTACGAGCAGTACTTC.